These 9 T cell receptor beta chains share one sample of origin, sequenced in a study of CD8 T cells in ankylosing spondylitis. TCRdb reprocessed the 5' RACE reads with MiXCR, giving one entry per CDR3 protein. The repertoire has roughly 700,000 distinct CDR3 sequences, around 20% of them found once; the top ten carry around 20%. Broader study findings: Characteristic of ankylosing spondylitis blood, it appeared, was a TCR beta motif comprising eight highly homologous variants.

Their cognate antigens are unknown. Material for sequencing was blood, either unsorted or a sorted T cell fraction (not recorded which). All receptors derive from a male donor with ankylosing spondylitis.

Many counts were recorded for this clonotype. The chain uses TRBV24-1 and TRBJ2-1; no definite D call. CDR3 size: 16 residues. CDR1 and CDR2 from the germline V gene are KGHDR and SFDVKD. Trimming shortened V by 3 bases and J by 10 bases, and 21 bases separated the two germline ends. CDR3 sequence reads: CATSDADKMVGDEQFF. The CDR3, as DNA: TGTGCCACCAGTGATGCTGATAAGATGGTTGGTGACGAGCAGTTCTTC.

This clonotype has just a few counts. The chain uses TRBV4-1 and TRBJ1-4; possible D gene TRBD1, 5 bases. V lost 1 base to trimming and J lost 0 bases, with 9 bases between them. The CDR3 runs 16 residues. Germline CDR1 MGHRA, CDR2 YSYEKL. CDR3 amino acids: CASSQGDRATNEKLFF. CDR3 DNA: TGCGCCAGCAGCCAAGGGGACCGCGCAACTAATGAAAAACTGTTTTTT.

The gene calls are TRBV3-1 and TRBJ2-1; D call uncertain. Between the trimmed V and J ends, which lost 0 bases and 0 bases, there was a span of 12 bases. Germline loops: CDR1 LGHDT, CDR2 YNNKEL (reference sequence). CDR3 size: 17 residues. The CDR3 spells CASSQDRKQSSYNEQFF. In DNA, the CDR3 is TGTGCCAGCAGCCAAGATCGGAAACAGAGCTCCTACAATGAGCAGTTCTTC.

The V gene is TRBV4-1, the J gene TRBJ1-3; weak D call: TRBD1 (6 bases). CDR1 and CDR2 from the germline V gene are MGHRA and YSYEKL. CDR3 size: 14 residues. Trimming took 1 base from V and 3 from J, leaving 7 bases between them. Written as DNA, the CDR3 is TGCGCCAGCAGCCAAGGGACAGTTGGAAACACCATATATTTT. Protein: CASSQGTVGNTIYF.

The rearrangement joins TRBV7-9 to TRBJ2-1; D may correspond to TRBD1 or TRBD2 (6 bases each). V lost 1 base, J lost 6 bases, and 16 bases lay in between. Per the germline V gene, CDR1 is SEHNR and CDR2 is FQNEAQ (reference sequence). The CDR3 contains 16 residues. The CDR3 coding sequence is TGTGCCAGCAGCTTAGAGACGGGGGCCATGGCCAATGAGCAGTTCTTC. Amino acids: CASSLETGAMANEQFF.

V and J are TRBV7-9 and TRBJ2-5; D call uncertain. CDR3 size: 12 residues. Germline-derived CDR1 and CDR2 are SEHNR and FQNEAQ (reference sequence). Trimming took off 5 bases at V and 7 bases at J, with 11 bases between the two ends. The CDR3 region has the DNA TGTGCCAGCAGCCAAGGGTGGGGGACCCAGTACTTC. Translating it yields CASSQGWGTQYF.

This clonotype was observed a handful of times. This sequence joins TRBV14 and TRBJ2-2, with D unclear. This CDR3 is 13 amino acids long. Germline CDR1 and CDR2: SGHDN and FVKESK. Trimming removed 1 base at V and 4 bases at J, with 4 bases between. The CDR3 loop reads CASSQVFTGELFF. CDR3 nucleotide sequence: TGTGCCAGCAGCCAAGTATTCACCGGGGAGCTGTTTTTT.

This chain links TRBV20-1 with TRBJ1-2; D may be TRBD1 (6 bases). CDR3 size: 14 residues. The V gene's germline CDR1 is DFQATT and CDR2 SNEGSKA (reference sequence). Trimming stripped 3 bases from V and 3 bases from J, with 14 bases between. CDR3 region: CSASPRQDYYGYTF. The CDR3 region has the DNA TGCAGTGCTAGCCCCCGACAGGACTACTATGGCTACACCTTC.

V usage is TRBV28 and J usage is TRBJ2-7, with a tentative D call TRBD2 (6 bases). CDR3 length: 13 residues. Trimming pared 3 bases from V and 3 bases from J, leaving 9 bases between. Germline CDR1 and CDR2: MDHEN and SYDVKM. CDR3 in amino acids: CASSFGRIYEQYF. The CDR3 coding sequence is TGTGCCAGCAGTTTTGGGAGGATCTACGAGCAGTACTTC.